The rows below give T cell receptor beta chains drawn from one sample of a study of CD8 T cells in ankylosing spondylitis. TCRdb processed the 5' RACE reads anew with MiXCR; each CDR3 protein has one entry. The sample lists approximately 300,000 distinct CDR3 sequences, 7% to 9% occurring once. Sequenced material: blood, either unsorted or a sorted T cell fraction (not recorded which). These receptors all come from a male donor with ankylosing spondylitis. The CDR3 runs from the conserved cysteine through the conserved F or W. The D gene is left open where the match is weak. Clone size appears in some rows only: once, few, many, or a class for an expanded clone.

j_call	clone_size	d_call	v_call	cdr3_nt	cdr3_aa
TRBJ2-2	few	TRBD1	TRBV7-8	TGTGCCAGCAGCATCCCCCGGGACAGGGACCTAGCGGAGTCCACCGGGGAGCTGTTTTTT	CASSIPRDRDLAESTGELFF
TRBJ1-1	many	-	TRBV20-1	TGCAGTGCTAGAGATGCAGGGAGGGACACTGAAGCTTTCTTT	CSARDAGRDTEAFF
TRBJ2-5	-	TRBD1	TRBV5-1	TGCGCCAGCAGCTTGGAACAGGGGACCCAAGAGACCCAGTACTTC	CASSLEQGTQETQYF
TRBJ2-1	few	-	TRBV9	TGTGCCAGCAACTTCTGGGGTCACTACATCGATGAGCAGTTCTTC	CASNFWGHYIDEQFF
TRBJ2-3	few	-	TRBV28	TGTGCCAGCAGATTTAGGGTTGGAACGCAGTATTTT	CASRFRVGTQYF
TRBJ2-3	few	-	TRBV7-8	TGTGCCAGCAGCTTACTAGTCTCCACAGATACGCAGTATTTT	CASSLLVSTDTQYF
TRBJ2-1	-	TRBD2	TRBV5-1	TGCGCCAGCAGCTTGGAAGGCGGGAGGACCGGGTTCTTC	CASSLEGGRTGFF
TRBJ2-1	few	-	TRBV24-1	TGTGCCACCAGTGATGGGGCGGGGGCTGAGCAGTTCTTC	CATSDGAGAEQFF
TRBJ1-6	few	-	TRBV25-1	TGTGCCAGCAGTGAAGGAAATTCACCCCTCCACTTT	CASSEGNSPLHF
TRBJ2-7	few	-	TRBV7-2	TGTGCCAGCAGCCCCCGGGGGGCGGGAGCGGGCGCCTACGAGCAGTACTTC	CASSPRGAGAGAYEQYF
TRBJ2-2	many	TRBD2	TRBV12-3/TRBV12-4	TGTGCCAGCAGTTTCGCGGGAGCCGTCACCGGGGAGCTGTTTTTT	CASSFAGAVTGELFF
TRBJ2-5	-	-	TRBV28	TGTGCCAGCAAGGAGGGAGGGGGGGAGACCCAGTACTTC	CASKEGGGETQYF
TRBJ2-7	many	-	TRBV2	TGTGCCATCCAAAAGCTAAGGGGAAGCTCCTACGAGCAGTACTTC	CAIQKLRGSSYEQYF
TRBJ2-2	many	-	TRBV29-1	TGCAGCGTTGAGCGGGGCCCCGGGGAGCTGTTTTTT	CSVERGPGELFF
TRBJ2-2	-	-	TRBV7-7	TGTGCCAGCAGCTTATGGGAGATGAACACCGGGGAGCTGTTTTTT	CASSLWEMNTGELFF
TRBJ2-1	few	-	TRBV18	TGTGCCAGCTCCCCCGGCGGAGGCTCTCCCTACAATGAGCAGTTCTTC	CASSPGGGSPYNEQFF
TRBJ1-3	few	-	TRBV2	TGTGCCAGCAAGGCCTGGGAAAACACCATATATTTT	CASKAWENTIYF
TRBJ1-1	-	-	TRBV5-1	TGCGCCAGCAGCCAATGGGGACAACCGAACACTGAAGCTTTCTTT	CASSQWGQPNTEAFF
TRBJ2-7	few	-	TRBV20-1	TGCAGTGCCAGGGGGAGCGGGAACTCCTACGAGCAGTACTTC	CSARGSGNSYEQYF
TRBJ2-7	few	TRBD1	TRBV5-1	TGCGCCAGCAGCTCCCCACAGGGGGTCAACGAGCAGTACTTC	CASSSPQGVNEQYF
TRBJ2-5	-	-	TRBV10-3	TGTGCCATCAGTGAGAATAGCACCCGGGTAGAGACCCAGTACTTC	CAISENSTRVETQYF
TRBJ2-7	few	TRBD2	TRBV3-1	TGTGCCAGCAGCCAGCTCATGCGGGGGGCGTTCGAGCAGTACTTC	CASSQLMRGAFEQYF
TRBJ2-7	few	-	TRBV7-9	TGTGCCAGCAGCCCAGGACAGTTCCTAATCTACGAGCAGTACTTC	CASSPGQFLIYEQYF
TRBJ2-3	many	TRBD2	TRBV25-1	TGTGCCAGCAGTGATCCCCCGGGGAATAGGGCTAGCGGGAGTGTTAGCACAGATACGCAGTATTTT	CASSDPPGNRASGSVSTDTQYF
TRBJ2-5	many	-	TRBV29-1	TGCAGCGTTGGAGGCAGTCAAGAGACCCAGTACTTC	CSVGGSQETQYF
TRBJ2-1	-	TRBD2	TRBV20-1	TGCAGTGCGCAGTTTTGGGGGGGGACCCCCTACAATGAGCAGTTCTTC	CSAQFWGGTPYNEQFF